These 31 T cell receptor beta chains originate from one sample sequenced in a study of regulatory T cells in long-lasting Graves disease. Time point meaning: persistent/refractory GD, antithyroid drugs over 5 years with positive TRAb. PBMC-derived RNA was used for the TCR library. Investigators prepared the TCR beta libraries by applying iRepertoire HTBI primers and Arm-PCR of CDR3 regions. TCRdb processed the multiplex PCR reads anew with MiXCR; each CDR3 protein has one entry. There are some 450,000 distinct CDR3 sequences in the sample; around 22% occur only once, and about 26% lies in the top ten. The sample consisted of peripheral blood mononuclear cells (PBMCs), taken when the disease was refractory, from a patient treated with antithyroid drugs. Source of these receptors: a female donor with Graves disease.

In DNA, the CDR3 is TGTGCCAGCAGCCAGGGAGCGGGGGTTTGGGTCACTGAAGCTTTCTTT. Amino acids: CASSQGAGVWVTEAFF. The chain is built from TRBV4-2 and TRBJ1-1; possible D gene TRBD1, 5 bases. CDR1 and CDR2 from the germline V gene are LGHNA and YNFKEQ. The CDR3 loop spans 16 amino acids. V lost 3 bases to trimming and J lost 4 bases, with 18 bases between them.

The table lists this clonotype with a few counts. The chain links TRBV11-2 to TRBJ1-1; D is perhaps TRBD1 (6 bases). The CDR3 sequence is 13 residues long. V was clipped by 2 bases and J by 8 bases, with 12 bases between them. Germline V gene lookup returns CDR1 SGHAT and CDR2 FQNNGV. The CDR3 nucleotides read TGTGCCAGCAGCTTAAGTCCGGGACAAGAAGCTTTCTTT. Its protein is CASSLSPGQEAFF.

The chain uses TRBV19 and TRBJ1-1; D remains ambiguous. The CDR3 contains 12 residues. Looked up from germline, CDR1 is LNHDA and CDR2 is SQIVND (reference sequence). Trimming took 2 bases from V and 2 from J, leaving 3 bases between them. CDR3 amino acids: CASSIYNTEAFF. The DNA of the CDR3 is TGTGCCAGTAGTATATACAACACTGAAGCTTTCTTT.

This chain joins TRBV19 and TRBJ2-2, with TRBD2 matching over 9 bases. Losses at the gene ends were 7 bases for V and 1 base for J; bases not matched to a gene: 10. The germline gives CDR1 LNHDA, CDR2 SQIVND (reference sequence). This CDR3 contains 17 residues. The CDR3 sequence: CASTRILAGVNTGELFF. The CDR3 region has the DNA TGTGCCAGTACCAGAATCTTAGCGGGAGTGAACACCGGGGAGCTGTTTTTT.

This clonotype was found many times. The rearrangement links TRBV12-3 or TRBV12-4 to TRBJ2-7; 7 positions agree with TRBD1. The trim removed 6 bases at V and 4 bases at J, leaving 15 bases unmatched. The CDR3 loop spans 16 amino acids. In DNA form, the CDR3 reads TGTGCCAGCAGCCCGATACCTCCAGGACAGGAATACGAGCAGTACTTC. It specifies CASSPIPPGQEYEQYF.

This sequence joins TRBV14 and TRBJ2-1, with 7 positions matching TRBD2. CDR3 length equals 15 residues. Trimming removed 1 base from V and 4 bases from J; junction bases left unmatched: 4. Germline CDR1 is SGHDN and CDR2 is FVKESK. The CDR3 DNA follows: TGTGCCAGCAGCCAAGCCCTAGCGGTGTACAATGAGCAGTTCTTC. Translation gives CASSQALAVYNEQFF.

This clonotype was counted ten times or more. The V call is TRBV7-2, the J call TRBJ2-1; D is uncertain. V lost 1 base and J lost 7, with 2 bases in between. Germline V gene data show CDR1 as SGHTA and CDR2 as FQGNSA. The length of the CDR3 is 11 residues. CDR3 protein: CASSLGNEQFF. In DNA, the CDR3 is TGTGCCAGCAGCTTAGGGAATGAGCAGTTCTTC.

This clonotype came up a few times. The V call is TRBV5-1, the J call TRBJ1-1, with 10 bases identical to TRBD1. Germline trimming cut 5 bases from V and 1 base from J; bases unmatched to any gene: 8. This CDR3 region has 16 residues. Germline CDR1 SGHRS, CDR2 YFSETQ. Here the CDR3 reads CASRLGQGGGNTEAFF. In DNA form, the CDR3 reads TGCGCCAGCAGACTTGGACAGGGGGGAGGGAACACTGAAGCTTTCTTT.

With regard to this clonotype: A much larger clone lies one base from this, so it may be a read error. The J gene is TRBJ1-6, the V gene TRBV6-2 or TRBV6-3; possible D gene TRBD1, 5 bases. This CDR3 is 14 amino acids long. Germline CDR1 is MNHEY and CDR2 is SVGEGT. With 11 bases removed from V and 8 bases from J, the gap between germline ends came to 19 bases. CDR3 DNA sequence: TGTGCCGCGCGACGGGGGAGTCACGATTCACCCCTCCACTTT. As protein: CAARRGSHDSPLHF.

This clonotype was observed a few times. This sequence joins TRBV20-1 and TRBJ2-5, with 7 bases matching TRBD1. CDR1 and CDR2 from the germline V gene are DFQATT and SNEGSKA (reference sequence). The ends lost 5 bases at V and 4 bases at J; junction bases unmatched: 10. The length of the CDR3 is 14 residues. The CDR3 DNA follows: TGCAGTGCTCCGCGGACAGGAGGAATAGAGACCCAGTACTTC. Translated, it gives CSAPRTGGIETQYF.

The gene calls are TRBV6-2 or TRBV6-3 and TRBJ1-4, with D unclear. The germline gives CDR1 MNHEY, CDR2 SVGEGT. Trimming stripped 7 bases from V and 2 bases from J, with 20 bases between. The CDR3 runs to 17 residues. The CDR3 loop reads CASKRRSLSGTNEKLFF. CDR3 nucleotides: TGTGCCAGCAAACGACGGTCTCTCAGCGGTACTAATGAAAAACTGTTTTTT.

This clonotype was counted between two and nine times. V is TRBV19 and J is TRBJ1-1; D uncertain. The germline V gene has CDR1 LNHDA and CDR2 SQIVND (reference sequence). Trimming shortened V by 7 bases and J by 1 base, and 10 bases separated the two germline ends. This CDR3 is built from 13 residues. CDR3 nucleotide sequence: TGTGCCAGTACCCTTTTGGAGAACACTGAAGCTTTCTTT. Translating it yields CASTLLENTEAFF.

This clonotype has more than one count but fewer than ten. The chain has TRBV5-6 and TRBJ2-5; no clear D gene. Germline CDR1 is SGHDT and CDR2 is YYEEEE. Trimming removed 2 bases at V and 7 bases at J, with 12 bases between. CDR3 length equals 13 residues. This CDR3 reads CASSFGQKGTQYF. In DNA form, the CDR3 reads TGTGCCAGCAGCTTTGGCCAAAAGGGGACCCAGTACTTC.

This chain connects TRBV15 to TRBJ1-5, with D tentatively TRBD1 (5 bases). V lost 0 bases and J lost 5, with 20 bases in between. Germline CDR1 and CDR2: LNHNV and YYDKDF (reference sequence). This CDR3 has 18 residues. DNA for the CDR3: TGTGCCACCAGCAGAGAGTCCAGGGCGGGGGTATTGGATCAGCCCCAGCATTTT. This encodes CATSRESRAGVLDQPQHF.

This clonotype was observed a handful of times. The genes are TRBV5-1 and TRBJ1-1, with 7 bases lining up with TRBD1. Losses at the gene ends were 4 bases for V and 3 bases for J; bases not matched to a gene: 9. Germline V gene sequence: CDR1 SGHRS, CDR2 YFSETQ. This CDR3 has 15 amino acids. CDR3 coding DNA: TGCGCCAGCAGCCTCGCCCAGGGACAGTACACTGAAGCTTTCTTT. This encodes CASSLAQGQYTEAFF. Based on the CDR3 plus reference TRBV5-1 and TRBJ1-1, the full variable domain is KAGVTQTPRYLIKTRGQQVTLSCSPISGHRSVSWYQQTPGQGLQFLFEYFSETQRNKGNFPGRFSGRQFSNSRSEMNVSTLELGDSALYLCASSLAQGQYTEAFFGQGTRLTVV.

This clonotype was seen a few times. V usage is TRBV7-6 and J usage is TRBJ2-5; D may be TRBD2 (6 bases). Germline V lookup: CDR1 SGHVS, CDR2 FNYEAQ. CDR3 length: 16 amino acids. The V gene lost 3 bases and the J gene lost 0 bases, with 14 bases spanning the gap. CDR3 residues: CASSLGGTWNQETQYF. DNA of the CDR3: TGTGCCAGCAGCTTGGGCGGGACCTGGAACCAAGAGACCCAGTACTTC. The variable domain in full, completed from reference TRBV7-6 and TRBJ2-5, reads GAGVSQSPRYKVTKRGQDVALRCDPISGHVSLYWYRQALGQGPEFLTYFNYEAQQDKSGLPNDRFSAERPEGSISTLTIQRTEQRDSAMYRCASSLGGTWNQETQYFGPGTRLLVL.

The chain links TRBV18 to TRBJ2-2, with D perhaps matching TRBD2 (5 bases). Germline-derived CDR1 and CDR2 are KGHSH and LQKENI. Trimming cost V 2 bases and J 0 bases, with 13 bases left between them. The CDR3 runs 17 residues. DNA for the CDR3: TGTGCCAGCTCACCAATTCCTGGAGGCGCGAACACCGGGGAGCTGTTTTTT. It translates to CASSPIPGGANTGELFF.

This clonotype was observed many times. This chain links TRBV6-1 with TRBJ2-7, with a possible D match to TRBD2 (5 bases). The V end lost 7 bases, the J end lost 4 bases, and 20 bases lay between the germline ends. The CDR3 runs 15 residues. CDR1 is MNHNS, CDR2 SASEGT, per germline. The CDR3 DNA follows: TGTGCCAGCACCGCGGAGGTGGGCAGCCTATACGAGCAGTACTTC. Encoded protein: CASTAEVGSLYEQYF.

This clonotype was observed many times. The genes are TRBV28 and TRBJ1-1, with D unclear. V was cut by 8 bases and J by 2 bases, with 12 bases left in between. The CDR3 spans 13 residues. Germline V gene sequence: CDR1 MDHEN, CDR2 SYDVKM. CDR3 region: CASEVTDNTEAFF. The CDR3 DNA reads as TGTGCCAGCGAAGTAACTGATAACACTGAAGCTTTCTTT.

The chain carries TRBV11-3 and TRBJ2-2; tentative D call: TRBD1 (6 bases). The V and J ends lost 0 bases and 0 bases respectively, with 14 bases between them. Per germline, CDR1 SGHNT and CDR2 YENEEA. The CDR3 sequence is 18 residues long. The CDR3 region has the DNA TGTGCCAGCAGCTTAGATGGGTGGGGACAAGCGAACACCGGGGAGCTGTTTTTT. Translated, it gives CASSLDGWGQANTGELFF.

This chain joins TRBV6-1 and TRBJ2-7, with 9 positions matching TRBD2. Germline V gene lookup returns CDR1 MNHNS and CDR2 SASEGT. J was trimmed by 4 bases and V by 6 bases; bases with no gene match: 7. This CDR3 spans 14 amino acids. The chain's CDR3 is CASRDSSGEYEQYF. In DNA, the CDR3 is TGTGCCAGCAGGGACTCTAGCGGGGAATACGAGCAGTACTTC.

V usage is TRBV20-1 and J usage is TRBJ2-5; the match to TRBD1 covers 9 bases. The ends lost 5 bases at V and 5 bases at J; junction bases unmatched: 6. The CDR3 has 13 residues. Per germline, CDR1 DFQATT and CDR2 SNEGSKA (reference sequence). CDR3 DNA sequence: TGCAGTGCTGGACACAGGGGGCGGGAGACCCAGTACTTC. Its protein product is CSAGHRGRETQYF.

This clonotype has a handful of counts. V usage is TRBV3-1 and J usage is TRBJ2-7, with D maybe TRBD1 (6 bases). Trimming removed 4 bases at V and 7 bases at J, with 11 bases between. The CDR3 has 12 residues. Germline-derived CDR1 and CDR2 are LGHDT and YNNKEL (reference sequence). CDR3 DNA: TGTGCCAGCAGCCGGAACAGGGATGAGCAGTACTTC. Its translation is CASSRNRDEQYF.

This clonotype was counted ten times or more. V and J are TRBV7-2 and TRBJ2-5; unclear D gene. Germline V gene data show CDR1 as SGHTA and CDR2 as FQGNSA. V was pared by 5 bases and J by 3 bases, with 10 bases between. This CDR3 region has 13 residues. The CDR3 DNA reads as TGTGCCAGCAGCCCCCCTTGGAAAGAGACCCAGTACTTC. It is translated as CASSPPWKETQYF.

This rearrangement joins TRBV6-2 or TRBV6-3 to TRBJ2-1, with D maybe TRBD1 (6 bases). The ends were cut back, 5 bases at V and 0 bases at J, with 26 bases in the middle. This CDR3 is built from 20 residues. CDR1 MNHEY and CDR2 SVGEGT come from the germline V gene. This chain's CDR3 is CASSEEGQRIIRSSYNEQFF. The CDR3 DNA is TGTGCCAGCAGTGAAGAAGGACAGAGAATTATAAGAAGCTCCTACAATGAGCAGTTCTTC.

This clonotype was recorded at least ten times. The chain employs TRBV7-2 and TRBJ2-7; no clear D gene. This CDR3 is 11 amino acids long. Germline lookup yields CDR1 SGHTA and CDR2 FQGNSA. Between the trimmed V and J ends, which lost 6 bases and 6 bases, there was a span of 9 bases. In DNA form, the CDR3 reads TGTGCCAGCAGTTCGACGCCCGAGCAGTACTTC. Translated: CASSSTPEQYF.

This clonotype came up a few times. This chain links TRBV7-9 with TRBJ1-1; D ambiguous. Trimming removed 5 bases at V and 0 bases at J, with 10 bases between. Germline CDR1 is SEHNR and CDR2 is FQNEAQ (reference sequence). The CDR3 spans 14 residues. Here the CDR3 DNA reads TGTGCCAGCAGCGCCCGATCGATGAACACTGAAGCTTTCTTT. Encoded protein: CASSARSMNTEAFF.

The rearrangement joins TRBV5-1 to TRBJ2-5, with TRBD2 matching over 9 bases. CDR3 length: 16 residues. Germline CDR1 and CDR2: SGHRS and YFSETQ. Trimming removed 0 bases from V and 5 bases from J; junction bases left unmatched: 8. CDR3 in amino acids: CASSLALSSGRETQYF. The CDR3, as DNA: TGCGCCAGCAGCTTGGCCCTTTCGAGCGGGAGGGAGACCCAGTACTTC.

This clonotype was observed at least ten times. The V call is TRBV28, the J call TRBJ2-2, with 9 bases fitting TRBD1. The junction had 5 bases not matched to a gene; V was cut back by 8 bases and J by 4 bases. Germline V gene lookup returns CDR1 MDHEN and CDR2 SYDVKM. The CDR3 has 14 residues. The CDR3 nucleotides are TGTGCCAGCCGGGGGACAGGGCGCACCGGGGAGCTGTTTTTT. Translating gives CASRGTGRTGELFF.

This clonotype has a handful of counts. The chain couples TRBV6-1 to TRBJ2-7, with 9 bases that match TRBD2. There are 14 residues in the CDR3. The ends lost 5 bases at V and 5 bases at J; junction bases unmatched: 7. Germline values: CDR1 MNHNS, CDR2 SASEGT. As DNA, the CDR3 is TGTGCCAGCAGTTTGGTGCGGGAGGGTAACGAGCAGTACTTC. Protein product: CASSLVREGNEQYF.

The J gene is TRBJ2-7, the V gene TRBV10-3; TRBD2 aligns across 11 bases. Germline V CDR1 and CDR2: ENHRY, SYGVKD. The ends lost 0 bases at V and 6 bases at J; junction bases unmatched: 1. The CDR3 spans 14 residues. The CDR3, as DNA: TGTGCCATCAGTGAGTCCCTAGCGGGAGGCGAGCAGTACTTC. This encodes CAISESLAGGEQYF.